A single sample is the source of the 2 T cell receptor beta chains below, sequenced in a study of T cell repertoires in cytomegalovirus infection. TCRdb re-called the reads with MiXCR, one entry per CDR3 protein. The data hold some 700,000 distinct CDR3 sequences, with 33% observed a single time. The antigens these receptors bind are not known. Material: cultured PBMCs, obtained from culture after CMV antigen stimulation. All receptors come from a human donor in good health (CMV status not recorded). Some clones in this sample may be carry-over from other donors' samples.

This clonotype occurred a few times. The V gene is TRBV19, the J gene TRBJ1-5, with D perhaps matching TRBD1 (5 bases). The germline V and J ends were trimmed by 5 bases and 7 bases, with 12 bases remaining between them. Germline values: CDR1 LNHDA, CDR2 SQIVND (reference sequence). There are 13 residues in the CDR3. CDR3 sequence reads: CASSFGGEQPQHF. DNA for the CDR3: TGTGCCAGTAGTTTTGGAGGGGAACAGCCCCAGCATTTT.

There are a few counts of this clonotype. The rearrangement joins TRBV20-1 to TRBJ2-3; the D is unclear. Germline loops: CDR1 DFQATT, CDR2 SNEGSKA (reference sequence). The V gene lost 6 bases and the J gene lost 2 bases, with 9 bases spanning the gap. This CDR3 is built from 12 residues. CDR3 loop: CSAESNTDTQYF. The CDR3 DNA reads as TGCAGTGCCGAGTCCAACACAGATACGCAGTATTTT.